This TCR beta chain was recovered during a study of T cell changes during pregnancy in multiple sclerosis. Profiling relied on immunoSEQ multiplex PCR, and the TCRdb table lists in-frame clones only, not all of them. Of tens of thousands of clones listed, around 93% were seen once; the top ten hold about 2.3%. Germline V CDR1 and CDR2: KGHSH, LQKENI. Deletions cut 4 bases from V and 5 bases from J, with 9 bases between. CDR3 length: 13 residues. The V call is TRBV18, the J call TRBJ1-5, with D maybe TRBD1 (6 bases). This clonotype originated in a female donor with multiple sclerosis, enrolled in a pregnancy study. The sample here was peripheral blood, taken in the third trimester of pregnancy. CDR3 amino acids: CASSLNRDQPQHF. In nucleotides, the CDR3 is TGTGCCAGCTCACTTAACAGGGATCAGCCCCAGCATTTT.